These 3 T cell receptor beta chains were sequenced from one sample in a study of T-cell reconstitution after alpha-beta-depleted transplantation in children. A TCRbeta library incorporating unique molecular identifiers was prepared. From the PCR reads, TCRdb called clonotypes with MiXCR, one entry per CDR3 protein. The sample carries 200,000 to 250,000 distinct CDR3 sequences, approximately 9.9% recorded once. Sequencing was performed on PBMCs from the stem cell graft donor, taken from the stem cell graft. The receptors stem from a human donor who donated a stem cell graft to a child with SCID.

A word on this clonotype: A single base separates this from a much larger clone, so it may be a read error. The chain couples TRBV28 to TRBJ2-3; 9 bases are a match to TRBD1. The CDR3 consists of 15 residues. In germline, CDR1 is MDHEN, CDR2 SYDVKM. The CDR3 bases are TGTGCCAGCAGTCAACAGGGGGCGCTCACAGATACGCCGTATTTT. The encoded protein is CASSQQGALTDTPYF.

The chain employs TRBV5-5 and TRBJ1-1; 9 bases are shared with TRBD1. Unmatched junction bases numbered 8, after V lost 4 bases and J lost 4 bases. Germline CDR1 and CDR2: SGHKS and YYEKEE (reference sequence). This CDR3 has 15 amino acids. The CDR3 spells CASSPWTGAGTEAFF. DNA for the CDR3: TGTGCCAGCAGCCCCTGGACAGGGGCTGGCACTGAAGCTTTCTTT.

Ten or more counts support this clonotype. CDR3 DNA: TGCAGCGTTGAACTTGGACAGGCGGAGACCCAGTACTTC. It translates to CSVELGQAETQYF. The V call is TRBV29-1, the J call TRBJ2-5, with 7 nucleotides matching TRBD1. CDR1 is SQVTM and CDR2 is ANQGSEA in the germline V gene. With 2 bases clipped from V and 5 bases from J, the junction kept 5 bases outside the gene matches. The CDR3 spans 13 residues.